The rows below give T cell receptor beta chains drawn from one sample of a study of regulatory T cells in long-lasting Graves disease. TCRdb reanalysed the multiplex PCR reads using MiXCR and keeps one entry per CDR3 protein. Altogether hundreds of thousands of distinct CDR3 sequences are present, roughly 14% being singletons, with the ten largest covering under 10%. The same data also contributed to another study, on T cells in Graves' hyperthyroidism and ophthalmopathy.

Here the sequenced sample was peripheral blood mononuclear cells (PBMCs), taken at new diagnosis, from a patient treated with antithyroid drugs. The receptors derive from a man aged 25-45 years with Graves disease. The CDR3 runs from the conserved cysteine through the conserved F or W. D genes are given only for firm matches. Clone size is not always given. Where it is, it says once, few, many or a class for expanded clones.

J	D	V	size	CDR3	DNA
TRBJ1-6	-	TRBV12-3/TRBV12-4	many	CASMSQLGSPLHF	TGTGCCAGCATGAGTCAGTTGGGTTCACCCCTCCACTTT
TRBJ1-2	-	TRBV6-1	many	CASSEYWDFRYGYTF	TGTGCCAGCAGTGAATATTGGGATTTTCGGTATGGCTACACCTTC
TRBJ1-2	-	TRBV12-5	many	CASGLASSYDRPANYGYTF	TGTGCTAGTGGTTTGGCGTCCTCCTACGACAGGCCCGCTAACTATGGCTACACCTTC
TRBJ2-5	-	TRBV5-1	-	CASRERALEETQYF	TGCGCCAGCAGGGAGCGCGCACTAGAGGAGACCCAGTACTTC
TRBJ2-7	TRBD2	TRBV10-3	many	CAISESPGLAHYEQYF	TGTGCCATCAGCGAGTCGCCGGGACTAGCCCACTACGAGCAGTACTTC
TRBJ2-7	-	TRBV5-4	-	CASSQTSPSYEQYF	TGTGCCAGCAGCCAAACTAGTCCCTCCTACGAGCAGTACTTC
TRBJ1-2	-	TRBV12-3/TRBV12-4	few	CASRGHGGYTF	TGTGCCAGCAGGGGGCACGGTGGCTACACCTTC
TRBJ1-2	-	TRBV7-2	many	CASSPGGAGYGYTF	TGTGCCAGCAGCCCCGGGGGGGCCGGCTATGGCTACACCTTC
TRBJ2-7	TRBD2	TRBV19	few	CASKTSGGSYEQYF	TGTGCCAGTAAAACTAGCGGGGGGTCCTACGAGCAGTACTTC
TRBJ2-5	-	TRBV3-1	-	CASSQVGDQETQYF	TGTGCCAGCAGCCAAGTGGGGGATCAAGAGACCCAGTACTTC
TRBJ2-5	TRBD2	TRBV7-8	many	CASSLARLAPQETQYF	TGTGCCAGCAGCTTAGCCCGACTAGCGCCTCAAGAGACCCAGTACTTC
TRBJ2-1	-	TRBV9	-	CASSVSLGVYNEQFF	TGTGCCAGCAGCGTATCTCTTGGGGTCTACAATGAGCAGTTCTTC
TRBJ1-1	-	TRBV7-9	few	CASSPDRSNTEAFF	TGTGCCAGCAGCCCGGACAGATCGAACACTGAAGCTTTCTTT
TRBJ1-1	-	TRBV19	-	CASSDLRGSRRGEAFF	TGTGCCAGTAGTGACCTCAGGGGCTCCAGGAGGGGTGAAGCTTTCTTT
TRBJ1-1	-	TRBV12-3/TRBV12-4	many	CASSLGRRDTEAFF	TGTGCCAGCAGTTTAGGGCGACGGGACACTGAAGCTTTCTTT
TRBJ1-2	-	TRBV12-5	few	CASGELQGRYGYTF	TGTGCTAGTGGGGAACTACAGGGCCGCTATGGCTACACCTTC
TRBJ1-4	-	TRBV6-2/TRBV6-3	-	CASSVPGGGNEKLFF	TGTGCCAGCAGTGTTCCGGGGGGAGGTAATGAAAAACTGTTTTTT
TRBJ2-3	-	TRBV7-9	few	CASSRGDDTQYF	TGTGCCAGCAGCCGAGGTGATGATACGCAGTATTTT
TRBJ2-7	TRBD2	TRBV27	few	CASSFTTSGRNEQYF	TGTGCCAGCAGTTTCACCACTAGCGGGAGGAACGAGCAGTACTTC
TRBJ2-3	TRBD2	TRBV18	once	CASSPRIPSGSYTDTQYF	TGTGCCAGCTCACCACGAATCCCTAGCGGGAGTTACACAGATACGCAGTATTTT
TRBJ2-2	-	TRBV11-2	many	CASSFHVGPNTGELFF	TGTGCCAGCAGCTTCCACGTAGGACCGAACACCGGGGAGCTGTTTTTT
TRBJ2-5	-	TRBV13	many	CASTRGKTQYF	TGTGCCAGCACCAGAGGGAAGACCCAGTACTTC
TRBJ1-4	-	TRBV7-3	few	CASSQAGLTPEKLFF	TGCGCCAGCAGCCAGGCCGGACTGACCCCAGAAAAACTGTTTTTT
TRBJ2-7	TRBD1	TRBV20-1	-	CSARDGTGRASAYEQYF	TGCAGTGCTAGAGATGGGACAGGGCGAGCTAGCGCCTACGAGCAGTACTTC
TRBJ2-1	-	TRBV29-1	many	CSVDGNEQFF	TGCAGCGTTGATGGGAATGAGCAGTTCTTC
TRBJ2-3	TRBD2	TRBV20-1	many	CSARDGLAGESDTQYF	TGCAGTGCTAGAGATGGACTAGCGGGAGAGTCAGATACGCAGTATTTT
TRBJ2-5	TRBD2	TRBV9	-	CASSVVGLAGQETQYF	TGTGCCAGCAGCGTAGTGGGACTAGCGGGACAAGAGACCCAGTACTTC
TRBJ1-2	TRBD1	TRBV7-2	few	CASNRDSNYGYTF	TGTGCCAGCAACCGGGACAGTAACTATGGCTACACCTTC
TRBJ2-3	-	TRBV12-5	many	CASGPTVTDTQYF	TGTGCTAGTGGCCCGACAGTCACAGATACGCAGTATTTT
TRBJ2-1	TRBD2	TRBV5-6	-	CASSSRLADSYNEQFF	TGTGCCAGCAGCTCAAGACTAGCGGACTCCTACAATGAGCAGTTCTTC
TRBJ2-5	TRBD2	TRBV5-1	-	CASRRAGVLETQYF	TGCGCCAGCAGGAGAGCGGGAGTTTTGGAGACCCAGTACTTC
TRBJ2-3	TRBD2	TRBV24-1	many	CATSALAGGRTDTQYF	TGTGCCACCAGTGCCCTAGCGGGAGGTCGCACAGATACGCAGTATTTT
TRBJ1-5	TRBD1	TRBV30	few	CAWSGRDRGPVPQHF	TGTGCCTGGAGTGGCCGGGACAGGGGACCCGTGCCCCAGCATTTT
TRBJ1-3	-	TRBV11-2	many	CASKRSSGNTIYF	TGTGCCAGCAAGCGGAGCTCTGGAAACACCATATATTTT
TRBJ2-2	TRBD2	TRBV2	many	CASRGLAGNPGELFF	TGTGCCAGCAGGGGACTAGCGGGAAACCCCGGGGAGCTGTTTTTT
TRBJ1-4	-	TRBV12-3/TRBV12-4	many	CASSPSGRGFNEKLFF	TGTGCCAGCAGTCCTTCAGGGAGGGGGTTTAATGAAAAACTGTTTTTT
TRBJ2-4	-	TRBV3-1	few	CASSQEMSGVAKNIQYF	TGTGCCAGCAGCCAAGAGATGAGCGGAGTAGCCAAAAACATTCAGTACTTC
TRBJ2-7	-	TRBV5-1	many	CASSPGLGGYEQYF	TGCGCCAGCAGCCCGGGACTTGGCGGATACGAGCAGTACTTC
TRBJ1-1	-	TRBV6-1	-	CASSELGLNTEAFF	TGTGCCAGCAGTGAATTAGGGTTAAACACTGAAGCTTTCTTT
TRBJ2-5	TRBD2	TRBV24-1	many	CATSAGLAGGEETQYF	TGTGCCACCAGTGCTGGACTAGCGGGAGGGGAGGAGACCCAGTACTTC
TRBJ1-2	TRBD1	TRBV20-1	-	CSAERQGKNEGYTF	TGCAGTGCTGAAAGACAGGGGAAGAATGAAGGCTACACCTTC
TRBJ2-3	-	TRBV5-1	many	CASSSTQPPGLDTQYF	TGCGCCAGCAGCTCGACCCAGCCGCCCGGGCTAGATACGCAGTATTTT
TRBJ2-2	-	TRBV5-4	few	CASSLEPDPRGELFF	TGTGCCAGCAGCTTGGAACCCGATCCCAGGGGGGAGCTGTTTTTT
TRBJ1-2	-	TRBV5-1	many	CASSSPDRSASGYTF	TGCGCCAGCAGCTCCCCCGACAGGAGTGCCTCCGGCTACACCTTC
TRBJ2-5	TRBD1	TRBV3-1	few	CASSQGRTGLLETQYF	TGTGCCAGCAGCCAGGGGAGGACAGGGCTGTTGGAGACCCAGTACTTC
TRBJ2-3	TRBD2	TRBV30	many	CAWQSRGLTYDTQYF	TGTGCCTGGCAAAGTCGGGGACTAACCTACGATACGCAGTATTTT
TRBJ2-3	TRBD2	TRBV4-1	few	CASSLVAGFSTDTQYF	TGCGCCAGCAGCCTTGTAGCGGGTTTTAGCACAGATACGCAGTATTTT
TRBJ2-1	TRBD1	TRBV24-1	-	CATKTGGDNEQFF	TGTGCCACCAAAACAGGGGGTGACAATGAGCAGTTCTTC
TRBJ2-5	-	TRBV20-1	few	CSASSGTQYF	TGCAGTGCTAGTAGTGGGACCCAGTACTTC
TRBJ2-1	-	TRBV27	-	CASSTLGWDPRSSYNEQFF	TGTGCCAGCAGTACCTTGGGATGGGACCCCAGATCCTCCTACAATGAGCAGTTCTTC
TRBJ1-6	-	TRBV13	many	CASSVRSYNSPLHF	TGTGCCAGCAGCGTGCGCTCCTATAATTCACCCCTCCACTTT
TRBJ2-1	TRBD2	TRBV10-3	few	CAISEEAGAKNEQFF	TGTGCCATCAGTGAGGAGGCGGGAGCTAAGAATGAGCAGTTCTTC
TRBJ2-5	-	TRBV6-5	few	CASSYKKSDGLDETQYF	TGTGCCAGCAGTTACAAGAAATCGGATGGATTGGACGAGACCCAGTACTTC